The rows below give T cell receptor beta chains drawn from one sample of a study of T cells in Graves' hyperthyroidism and ophthalmopathy. MiXCR, applied by TCRdb to the multiplex PCR reads, yields one record per CDR3 protein. The sample shows about 350,000 distinct CDR3 sequences, about 18% of them seen only once. Material for sequencing was blood. These TCRs come from a woman aged 25-40 years with Graves' hyperthyroidism that later progressed to Graves' ophthalmopathy. Both conserved end residues are part of each CDR3. The order of the fields is V gene, D gene, J gene, clone size, CDR3 DNA, CDR3 protein. The D gene is left open where the match is weak. The size field is filled for only some rows; it gives once, few, many or a size class.

v_call: TRBV14; d_call: .; j_call: TRBJ1-2; clone_size: .; cdr3_nt: TGTGCCTGCAGCCAAGTTCCGGGCCCGGTTTATGGCTACACCTTC; cdr3_aa: CACSQVPGPVYGYTF
v_call: TRBV2; d_call: TRBD2; j_call: TRBJ2-7; clone_size: many; cdr3_nt: TGTGCCAGCAGTGAAACTACGGGAGGATTCTACGAGCAGTACTTC; cdr3_aa: CASSETTGGFYEQYF
v_call: TRBV30; d_call: .; j_call: TRBJ2-6; clone_size: many; cdr3_nt: TGTGCCTGGAGTAATGGGGCCAACGTCCTGACTTTC; cdr3_aa: CAWSNGANVLTF
v_call: TRBV18; d_call: .; j_call: TRBJ1-2; clone_size: many; cdr3_nt: TGTGCCAGCTCACCCCTCGAACTTGGGGGCTACACCTTC; cdr3_aa: CASSPLELGGYTF
v_call: TRBV2; d_call: TRBD2; j_call: TRBJ2-1; clone_size: many; cdr3_nt: TGTGCCAGCAGTGATCTTTACCTAGCGGGATACAATGAGCAGTTCTTC; cdr3_aa: CASSDLYLAGYNEQFF
v_call: TRBV27; d_call: .; j_call: TRBJ2-3; clone_size: .; cdr3_nt: TGTGCCAGCAGTCCTACCCGACAGGCTGTTTTCACTACAGATACGCAGTATTTT; cdr3_aa: CASSPTRQAVFTTDTQYF
v_call: TRBV7-9; d_call: .; j_call: TRBJ1-1; clone_size: .; cdr3_nt: TGTACCAGCAGCTTAGCGCTTCCGGGAGCCGTCGAAGCTTTCTTT; cdr3_aa: CTSSLALPGAVEAFF
v_call: TRBV7-8; d_call: TRBD1; j_call: TRBJ1-6; clone_size: few; cdr3_nt: TGTGCCAGCAGCCAAAACAGGGGCTCCTATAATTCACCCCTCCACTTT; cdr3_aa: CASSQNRGSYNSPLHF
v_call: TRBV27; d_call: .; j_call: TRBJ1-2; clone_size: many; cdr3_nt: TGTGCCAGCAGTATCTTAGGGGTAGAGGGCTACACCTTC; cdr3_aa: CASSILGVEGYTF
v_call: TRBV28; d_call: .; j_call: TRBJ1-5; clone_size: .; cdr3_nt: TGTGCCAGCCAAGCGCTCGGGTCGGGCCAGGTTGGCAATCAGCCCCAGCATTTT; cdr3_aa: CASQALGSGQVGNQPQHF
v_call: TRBV7-8; d_call: .; j_call: TRBJ2-1; clone_size: many; cdr3_nt: TGTGCCAGCAGCTTATTTTCGGACCATGAGCAGTTCTTC; cdr3_aa: CASSLFSDHEQFF
v_call: TRBV27; d_call: .; j_call: TRBJ2-7; clone_size: many; cdr3_nt: TGTGCCAGCAGTGGGGGGTACGAGCAGTACTTC; cdr3_aa: CASSGGYEQYF
v_call: TRBV7-8; d_call: TRBD2; j_call: TRBJ2-1; clone_size: many; cdr3_nt: TGTGCCAGCAGAAGAGCGGGAGCATACGATGAGCAGTTCTTC; cdr3_aa: CASRRAGAYDEQFF
v_call: TRBV29-1; d_call: TRBD1; j_call: TRBJ1-2; clone_size: few; cdr3_nt: TGCAGCGTAGACCGGGACAGGAGCAACTATGGCTACACCTTC; cdr3_aa: CSVDRDRSNYGYTF
v_call: TRBV29-1; d_call: .; j_call: TRBJ2-7; clone_size: few; cdr3_nt: TGCAGCGTGATACCCCAGGACAGCCTAACCTACGAGCAGTACTTC; cdr3_aa: CSVIPQDSLTYEQYF
v_call: TRBV5-1; d_call: .; j_call: TRBJ2-5; clone_size: many; cdr3_nt: TGCGCCAGCAGCTCCCGGGTCCGAGAGACCCAGTACTTC; cdr3_aa: CASSSRVRETQYF
v_call: TRBV10-3; d_call: .; j_call: TRBJ2-7; clone_size: many; cdr3_nt: TGTGCCATCAGTGAGTCCTTAGGGGTCCCCTACGAGCAGTACTTC; cdr3_aa: CAISESLGVPYEQYF
v_call: TRBV9; d_call: .; j_call: TRBJ2-6; clone_size: .; cdr3_nt: TGTGCCAGCAGCGTAGCCGGGTCTGGGGCCAACGTCCTGACTTTC; cdr3_aa: CASSVAGSGANVLTF
v_call: TRBV28; d_call: TRBD2; j_call: TRBJ2-7; clone_size: many; cdr3_nt: TGTGCCAGCAGTTTAGGCGGGAGGAGCTCCTACGAGCAGTACTTC; cdr3_aa: CASSLGGRSSYEQYF
v_call: TRBV5-1; d_call: .; j_call: TRBJ2-3; clone_size: many; cdr3_nt: TGCGCCAGCAGCTTGGTCCCCGCGGCAAATGGTGATACGCAGTATTTT; cdr3_aa: CASSLVPAANGDTQYF
v_call: TRBV28; d_call: .; j_call: TRBJ2-3; clone_size: many; cdr3_nt: TGTGCCAGCAGTTTGTTCCGGGGGCGCGTCACAGATACGCAGTATTTT; cdr3_aa: CASSLFRGRVTDTQYF
v_call: TRBV20-1; d_call: TRBD2; j_call: TRBJ2-3; clone_size: many; cdr3_nt: TGCAGTGCACCAGGACTAGGCACAGATACGCAGTATTTT; cdr3_aa: CSAPGLGTDTQYF
v_call: TRBV7-9; d_call: TRBD1; j_call: TRBJ2-1; clone_size: few; cdr3_nt: TGTGCCAGCAGCAGGGACAGTAGGAATGAGCAGTTCTTC; cdr3_aa: CASSRDSRNEQFF
v_call: TRBV20-1; d_call: .; j_call: TRBJ1-1; clone_size: many; cdr3_nt: TGCAGTGCACCAGGACTACCGATTGAAGCTTTCTTT; cdr3_aa: CSAPGLPIEAFF
v_call: TRBV20-1; d_call: TRBD2; j_call: TRBJ2-5; clone_size: .; cdr3_nt: TGCAGTGCCTGGGGACTAGCGGTAAAAGAGACCCAGTACTTC; cdr3_aa: CSAWGLAVKETQYF
v_call: TRBV4-1; d_call: TRBD2; j_call: TRBJ2-7; clone_size: .; cdr3_nt: TGCGCCAGCAGCCGAATCCTATCGACTAGCGGGGGAACCTACGAGCAGTACTTC; cdr3_aa: CASSRILSTSGGTYEQYF
v_call: TRBV2; d_call: TRBD2; j_call: TRBJ2-3; clone_size: many; cdr3_nt: TGTGCCAGCAGTGGGGAGGGGAGATTGGATACGCAGTATTTT; cdr3_aa: CASSGEGRLDTQYF
v_call: TRBV4-2; d_call: .; j_call: TRBJ2-2; clone_size: .; cdr3_nt: TGTGCCAGCAGCCAAGAGGAGGATCCGAACACCGGGGAGCTGTTTTTT; cdr3_aa: CASSQEEDPNTGELFF
v_call: TRBV5-1; d_call: TRBD1; j_call: TRBJ1-1; clone_size: many; cdr3_nt: TGCGCCAGCAGCTTGTTCCGGACAGGGATGAACACTGAAGCTTTCTTT; cdr3_aa: CASSLFRTGMNTEAFF
v_call: TRBV6-1; d_call: .; j_call: TRBJ2-5; clone_size: many; cdr3_nt: TGTGCCAGCAGTGAAGAGGGGTATGCGGAGACCCAGTACTTC; cdr3_aa: CASSEEGYAETQYF
v_call: TRBV27; d_call: TRBD1; j_call: TRBJ1-4; clone_size: many; cdr3_nt: TGTGCCAGCAGTTTAAGGGGGCCAGTTGAAAAACTGTTTTTT; cdr3_aa: CASSLRGPVEKLFF
v_call: TRBV18; d_call: TRBD2; j_call: TRBJ2-7; clone_size: .; cdr3_nt: TGTGCCAGCTCACCCCGCGCGGGAGACCCGTACGAGCAGTACTTC; cdr3_aa: CASSPRAGDPYEQYF
v_call: TRBV5-1; d_call: TRBD2; j_call: TRBJ2-5; clone_size: .; cdr3_nt: TGCGCCAGCAGCCCTATAGCGGGAGAGACCCAGTACTTC; cdr3_aa: CASSPIAGETQYF
v_call: TRBV5-1; d_call: TRBD1; j_call: TRBJ2-1; clone_size: few; cdr3_nt: TGCGCCAGCAGCTTAGGGGGCGACTCCTACAATGAGCAGTTCTTC; cdr3_aa: CASSLGGDSYNEQFF
v_call: TRBV18; d_call: .; j_call: TRBJ2-7; clone_size: few; cdr3_nt: TGTGCCAGCTCACGCGAGGGCCGTCTAGCGACCACCTACGAGCAGTACTTC; cdr3_aa: CASSREGRLATTYEQYF
v_call: TRBV28; d_call: TRBD1; j_call: TRBJ1-4; clone_size: many; cdr3_nt: TGTGCCAGCAGTTTATCCATGGGACAGGGAGCCGAAAAACTGTTTTTT; cdr3_aa: CASSLSMGQGAEKLFF
v_call: TRBV3-1; d_call: .; j_call: TRBJ1-4; clone_size: many; cdr3_nt: TGTGCCAGCAGCCAACAGGGTGCCTATGAAAAACTGTTTTTT; cdr3_aa: CASSQQGAYEKLFF
v_call: TRBV27; d_call: TRBD2; j_call: TRBJ2-5; clone_size: .; cdr3_nt: TGTGCCAGCAGTTTCAACGCGGGAGGGCCTCGGGAGACCCAGTACTTC; cdr3_aa: CASSFNAGGPRETQYF
v_call: TRBV11-1; d_call: TRBD1; j_call: TRBJ2-7; clone_size: .; cdr3_nt: TGTGCCAGCAGCCAAGACAGGGACGGCGAGCAGTACTTC; cdr3_aa: CASSQDRDGEQYF
v_call: TRBV28; d_call: TRBD1; j_call: TRBJ1-1; clone_size: many; cdr3_nt: TGTGCCAGCAGTTTATCAGGGGGCGGAACTGAAGCTTTCTTT; cdr3_aa: CASSLSGGGTEAFF
v_call: TRBV12-3/TRBV12-4; d_call: .; j_call: TRBJ2-1; clone_size: many; cdr3_nt: TGTGCCAGCAGTTTGACTATTGAGCAGTTCTTC; cdr3_aa: CASSLTIEQFF
v_call: TRBV2; d_call: .; j_call: TRBJ2-5; clone_size: many; cdr3_nt: TGTGCCAGCGGTTCTTTTGGGCAAGAGACCCAGTACTTC; cdr3_aa: CASGSFGQETQYF